This T cell receptor beta chain is from a study of cytotoxic CD8 clonotypes in ibrutinib-treated CLL. Findings of the study overall: Clonality at baseline surpassed age-matched healthy donors and tracked circulating CD8+ T-cell counts.

Clones were read by immunoSEQ multiplex PCR, and TCRdb kept only the in-frame ones, dropping some. The data contain approximately 330,000 clones, around four fifths of them singletons. A remark on this clone: Its specificity is not known.

Unmatched junction bases numbered 8, after V lost 6 bases and J lost 3 bases. CDR3 length: 15 amino acids. Germline loops: CDR1 SNHLY, CDR2 FYNNEI. The sample was PBMCs, taken before ibrutinib treatment. The sequence was collected from a human donor with chronic lymphocytic leukemia. This chain links TRBV2 with TRBJ1-2, with 9 bases fitting TRBD1. In DNA, the CDR3 is TGTGCCAGCAGCAACCGACAGGGGGGCTACTATGGCTACACCTTC. Translating gives CASSNRQGGYYGYTF.